A single sample gave rise to the 7 T cell receptor beta chains below, sequenced in a study of PD-L1 blockade in urothelial cancer. The method was immunoSEQ multiplex PCR; TCRdb's version includes in-frame clones alone and lacks a portion of them. Of about 110,000 clones listed, around 93% were seen once; the top ten hold approximately 3.5%. Documented time point: peripheral blood 6 weeks after treatment start. Here the sequenced sample was PBMCs, taken around atezolizumab (anti-PD-L1) treatment. The receptors were gathered from a man aged 60 to 75 with urothelial cancer.

V usage is TRBV9 and J usage is TRBJ1-4, with TRBD1 as a possible D gene (5 bases). The V end was cut by 0 bases, the J end by 4 bases, with 10 bases between. Germline-derived CDR1 and CDR2 are SGDLS and YYNGEE. This CDR3 is 15 amino acids long. CDR3 residues: CASSVEAGINEKLFF. The CDR3 nucleotides read TGTGCCAGCAGCGTAGAGGCAGGGATTAATGAAAAACTGTTTTTT.

This chain joins TRBV15 and TRBJ2-5; TRBD2 is a possible D gene (6 bases). Germline CDR1 and CDR2: LNHNV and YYDKDF (reference sequence). V lost 0 bases to trimming and J lost 7 bases, with 15 bases between them. The CDR3 has 15 residues. The CDR3 region is CATSRETGTGVTQYF. As DNA, the CDR3 is TGTGCCACCAGCAGAGAGACCGGGACTGGGGTGACCCAGTACTTC.

The J gene is TRBJ1-2, the V gene TRBV7-2; D is undetermined. CDR3 length: 15 amino acids. The V end was cut by 0 bases, the J end by 5 bases, with 13 bases between. Germline V gives CDR1 SGHTA, CDR2 FQGNSA. The CDR3 protein is CASSLAPARSYGYTF. CDR3 DNA sequence: TGTGCCAGCAGCTTAGCCCCGGCCAGGTCATATGGCTACACCTTC. The complete variable domain, with remaining parts taken from reference TRBV7-2 and TRBJ1-2, reads GAGVSQSPSNKVTEKGKDVELRCDPISGHTALYWYRQSLGQGLEFLIYFQGNSAPDKSGLPSDRFSAERTGGSVSTLTIQRTQQEDSAVYLCASSLAPARSYGYTFGSGTRLTVV.

CDR3 sequence reads: CAWSSDYNNEQFF. CDR3 sequence (DNA): TGTGCCTGGAGTTCGGACTACAACAATGAGCAGTTCTTC. The V gene is TRBV30, the J gene TRBJ2-1, with TRBD2 as a possible D gene (6 bases). Per germline, CDR1 GTSNPN and CDR2 SVGIG (reference sequence). This CDR3 is 13 amino acids long. The ends were cut back, 2 bases at V and 5 bases at J, with 10 bases in the middle.

The V call is TRBV27, the J call TRBJ2-2; TRBD1 matches at 10 bases. The CDR3 runs 15 residues. With V trimmed by 6 bases and J by 6 bases, 7 bases remained unmatched. Germline-derived CDR1 and CDR2 are MNHEY and SMNVEV (reference sequence). The CDR3 DNA is TGTGCCAGCAGCAAGGGACAGGGGCCCTCCGGGGAGCTGTTTTTT. Encoded protein: CASSKGQGPSGELFF.

This clone was detected only a few times. This chain links TRBV5-1 with TRBJ1-1, with D maybe TRBD1 (5 bases). The V and J ends lost 0 bases and 4 bases respectively, with 10 bases between them. The germline V gene encodes CDR1 SGHRS and CDR2 YFSETQ. The CDR3 consists of 14 residues. The CDR3 is CASSLGGRATEAFF. In DNA, the CDR3 is TGCGCCAGCAGCTTGGGGGGCAGGGCCACTGAAGCTTTCTTT.

The chain joins TRBV6-5 to TRBJ2-3; D is perhaps TRBD2 (6 bases). Germline CDR1 is MNHEY and CDR2 is SVGAGI. V was shortened by 6 bases and J by 6 bases, with 16 bases between the two germline ends. The CDR3 runs to 14 residues. In DNA form, the CDR3 reads TGTGCCAGCAGGGAGGGGCTAGCAACTGATACGCAGTATTTT. It codes for CASREGLATDTQYF.